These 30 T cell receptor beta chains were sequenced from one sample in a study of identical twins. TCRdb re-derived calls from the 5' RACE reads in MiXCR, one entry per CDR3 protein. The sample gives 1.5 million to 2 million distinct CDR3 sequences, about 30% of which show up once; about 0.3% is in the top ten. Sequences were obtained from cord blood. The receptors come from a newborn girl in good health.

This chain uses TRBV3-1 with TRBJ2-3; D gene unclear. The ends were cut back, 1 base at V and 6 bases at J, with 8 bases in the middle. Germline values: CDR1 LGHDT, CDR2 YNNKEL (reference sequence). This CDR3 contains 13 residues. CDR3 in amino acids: CASSQVFPDTQYF. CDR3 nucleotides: TGTGCCAGCAGCCAAGTATTCCCGGATACGCAGTATTTT.

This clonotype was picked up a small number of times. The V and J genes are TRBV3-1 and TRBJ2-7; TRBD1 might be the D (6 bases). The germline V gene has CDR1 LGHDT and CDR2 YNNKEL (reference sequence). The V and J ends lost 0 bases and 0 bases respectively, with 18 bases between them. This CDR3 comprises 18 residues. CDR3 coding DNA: TGTGCCAGCAGCCAAGACTTACCTCGGACAGCAATCTCCTACGAGCAGTACTTC. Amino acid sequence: CASSQDLPRTAISYEQYF.

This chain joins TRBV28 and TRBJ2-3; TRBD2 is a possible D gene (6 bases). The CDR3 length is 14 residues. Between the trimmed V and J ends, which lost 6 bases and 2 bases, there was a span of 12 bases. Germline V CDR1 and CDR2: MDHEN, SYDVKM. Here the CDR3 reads CASRSGYLTDTQYF. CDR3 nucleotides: TGTGCCAGCAGAAGCGGGTACCTCACAGATACGCAGTATTTT.

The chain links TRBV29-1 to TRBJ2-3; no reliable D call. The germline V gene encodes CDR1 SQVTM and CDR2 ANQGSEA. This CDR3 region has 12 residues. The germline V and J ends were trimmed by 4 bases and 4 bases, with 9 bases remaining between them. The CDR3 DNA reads TGCAGCGTTGGGGGAACCCCAGATACGCAGTATTTT. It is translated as CSVGGTPDTQYF.

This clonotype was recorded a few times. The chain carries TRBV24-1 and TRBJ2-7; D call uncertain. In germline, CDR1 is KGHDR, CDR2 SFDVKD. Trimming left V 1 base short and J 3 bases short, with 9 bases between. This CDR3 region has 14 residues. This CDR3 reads CATSDFRDNYEQYF. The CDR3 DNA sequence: TGTGCCACCAGTGATTTTCGAGACAACTACGAGCAGTACTTC.

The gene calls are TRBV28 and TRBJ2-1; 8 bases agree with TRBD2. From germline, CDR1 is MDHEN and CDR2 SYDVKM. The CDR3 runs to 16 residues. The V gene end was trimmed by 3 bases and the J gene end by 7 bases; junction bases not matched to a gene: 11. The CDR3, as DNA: TGTGCCAGCAGTTTTTTCGGGAGGGGCAAGGTGAATGAGCAGTTCTTC. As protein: CASSFFGRGKVNEQFF.

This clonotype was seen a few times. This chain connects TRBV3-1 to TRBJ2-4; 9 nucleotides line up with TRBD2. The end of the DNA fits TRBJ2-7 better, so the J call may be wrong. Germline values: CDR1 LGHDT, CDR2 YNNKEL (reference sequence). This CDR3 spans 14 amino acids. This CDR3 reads CASSPRAGGYEQYF. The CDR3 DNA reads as TGTGCCAGCAGCCCCCGAGCGGGAGGCTACGAGCAGTACTTC.

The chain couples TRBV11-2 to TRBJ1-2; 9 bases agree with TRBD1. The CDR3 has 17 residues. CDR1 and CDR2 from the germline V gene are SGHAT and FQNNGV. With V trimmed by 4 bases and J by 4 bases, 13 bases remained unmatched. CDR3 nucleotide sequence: TGTGCCAGCAGCTCTTCCGGGACAGGGAGGTCGGGCTATGGCTACACCTTC. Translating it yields CASSSSGTGRSGYGYTF.

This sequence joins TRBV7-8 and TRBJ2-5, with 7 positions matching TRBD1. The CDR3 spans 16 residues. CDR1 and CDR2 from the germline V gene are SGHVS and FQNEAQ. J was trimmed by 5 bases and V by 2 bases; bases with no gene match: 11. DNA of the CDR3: TGTGCCAGCAGCTTAATGGGTCAGGGGGTTGCTGAGACCCAGTACTTC. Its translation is CASSLMGQGVAETQYF. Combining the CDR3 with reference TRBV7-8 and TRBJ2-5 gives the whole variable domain GAGVSQSPRYKVAKRGQDVALRCDPISGHVSLFWYQQALGQGPEFLTYFQNEAQLDKSGLPSDRFFAERPEGSVSTLKIQRTQQEDSAVYLCASSLMGQGVAETQYFGPGTRLLVL.

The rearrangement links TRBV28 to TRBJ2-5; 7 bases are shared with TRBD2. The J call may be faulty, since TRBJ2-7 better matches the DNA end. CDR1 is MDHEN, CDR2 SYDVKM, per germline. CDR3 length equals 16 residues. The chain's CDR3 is CASSPYYQLASAEQYF. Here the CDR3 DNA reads TGTGCCAGCAGTCCCTATTATCAACTAGCGTCGGCCGAGCAGTACTTC.

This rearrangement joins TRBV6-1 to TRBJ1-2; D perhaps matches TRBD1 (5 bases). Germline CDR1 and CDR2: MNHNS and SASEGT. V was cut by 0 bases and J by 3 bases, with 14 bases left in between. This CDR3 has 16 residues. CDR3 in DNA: TGTGCCAGCAGTGAAGCGGGGGGTTCTGGTTACTATGGCTACACCTTC. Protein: CASSEAGGSGYYGYTF.

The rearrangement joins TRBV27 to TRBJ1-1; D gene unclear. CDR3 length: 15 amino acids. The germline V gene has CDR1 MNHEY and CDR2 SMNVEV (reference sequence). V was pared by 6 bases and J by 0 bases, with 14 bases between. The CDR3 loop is CASSLDRIMNTEAFF. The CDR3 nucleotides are TGTGCCAGCAGCTTGGACCGCATAATGAACACTGAAGCTTTCTTT.

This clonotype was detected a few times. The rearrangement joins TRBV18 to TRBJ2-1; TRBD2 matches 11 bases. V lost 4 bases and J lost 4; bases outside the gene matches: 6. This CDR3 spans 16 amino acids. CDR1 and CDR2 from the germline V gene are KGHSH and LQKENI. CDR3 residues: CASSQGLADQYNEQFF. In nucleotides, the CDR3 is TGTGCCAGCTCACAGGGACTAGCGGACCAATACAATGAGCAGTTCTTC.

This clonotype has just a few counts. The CDR3 sequence is CASRSRTGLSSYEQYF. CDR3 bases: TGTGCCAGCAGGTCGAGGACAGGTCTTAGCTCCTACGAGCAGTACTTC. The chain has TRBV27 and TRBJ2-7; 7 nucleotides agree with TRBD1. CDR3 size: 16 residues. CDR1 and CDR2 from the germline V gene are MNHEY and SMNVEV (reference sequence). Trimming removed 6 bases from V and 0 bases from J; junction bases left unmatched: 11.

The CDR3 nucleotides are TGTGCCAGCACTGTGGCGGTTAGCAATCAGCCCCAGCATTTT. Its translation: CASTVAVSNQPQHF. The chain combines TRBV6-1 with TRBJ1-5; D call uncertain. The CDR3 runs 14 residues. Trimming left V 7 bases short and J 0 bases short, with 10 bases between. CDR1 and CDR2 from the germline V gene are MNHNS and SASEGT.

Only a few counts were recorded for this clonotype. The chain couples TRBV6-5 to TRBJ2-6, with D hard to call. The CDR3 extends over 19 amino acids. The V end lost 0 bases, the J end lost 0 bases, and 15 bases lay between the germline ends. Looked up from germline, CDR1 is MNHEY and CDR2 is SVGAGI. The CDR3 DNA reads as TGTGCCAGCAGTTACTCGAGGAGAGCCATAAGCTCTGGGGCCAACGTCCTGACTTTC. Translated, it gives CASSYSRRAISSGANVLTF.

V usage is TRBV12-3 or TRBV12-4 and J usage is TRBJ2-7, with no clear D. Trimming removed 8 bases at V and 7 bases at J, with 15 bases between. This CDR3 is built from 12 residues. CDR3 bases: TGTGCCAGCGGCCCCACATACAATGAGCAGTACTTC. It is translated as CASGPTYNEQYF.

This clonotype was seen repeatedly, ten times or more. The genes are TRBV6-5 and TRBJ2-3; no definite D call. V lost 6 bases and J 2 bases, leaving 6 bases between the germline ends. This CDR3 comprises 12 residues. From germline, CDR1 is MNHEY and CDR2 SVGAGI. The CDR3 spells CASRGHTDTQYF. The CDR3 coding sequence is TGTGCCAGCAGAGGCCACACAGATACGCAGTATTTT.

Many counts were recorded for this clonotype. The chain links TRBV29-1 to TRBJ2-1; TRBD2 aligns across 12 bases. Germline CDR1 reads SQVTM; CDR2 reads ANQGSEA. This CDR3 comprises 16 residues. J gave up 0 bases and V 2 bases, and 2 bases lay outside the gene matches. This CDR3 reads CSVELAGGPSYNEQFF. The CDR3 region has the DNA TGCAGCGTTGAACTAGCGGGGGGGCCCTCCTACAATGAGCAGTTCTTC.

The CDR3 region is CSASNLAGDTYEQYF. The CDR3 DNA follows: TGCAGTGCTAGTAACCTAGCGGGGGACACCTACGAGCAGTACTTC. The rearrangement joins TRBV20-1 to TRBJ2-7; TRBD2 matches 10 bases. With V trimmed by 3 bases and J by 2 bases, 7 bases remained unmatched. Germline CDR1 and CDR2: DFQATT and SNEGSKA (reference sequence). The length of the CDR3 is 15 residues.

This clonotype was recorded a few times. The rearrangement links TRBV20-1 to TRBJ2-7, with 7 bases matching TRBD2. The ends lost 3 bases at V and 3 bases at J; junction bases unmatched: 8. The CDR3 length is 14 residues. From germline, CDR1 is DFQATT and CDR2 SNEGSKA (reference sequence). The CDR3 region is CSASESSGFYEQYF. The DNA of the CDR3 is TGCAGTGCTAGTGAGAGTAGCGGGTTCTACGAGCAGTACTTC.

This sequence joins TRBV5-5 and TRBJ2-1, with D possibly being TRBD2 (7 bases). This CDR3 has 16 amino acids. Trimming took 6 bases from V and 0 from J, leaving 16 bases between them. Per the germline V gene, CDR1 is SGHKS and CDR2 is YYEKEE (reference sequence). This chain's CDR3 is CASTPRGLRSYNEQFF. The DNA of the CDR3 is TGTGCCAGCACCCCCAGGGGACTACGCTCCTACAATGAGCAGTTCTTC.

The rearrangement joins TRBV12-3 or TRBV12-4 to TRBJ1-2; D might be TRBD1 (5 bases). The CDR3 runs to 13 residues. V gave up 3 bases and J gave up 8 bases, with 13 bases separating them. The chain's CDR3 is CASSFYLPGGYTF. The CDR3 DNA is TGTGCCAGCAGTTTTTACCTCCCAGGGGGCTACACCTTC.

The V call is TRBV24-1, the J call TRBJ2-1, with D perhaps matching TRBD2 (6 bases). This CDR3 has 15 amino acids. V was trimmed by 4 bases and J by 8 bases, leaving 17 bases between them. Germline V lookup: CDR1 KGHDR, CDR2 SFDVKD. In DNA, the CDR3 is TGTGCCACCAGTGAGACAAGGACTACTATCGATGAGCAGTTCTTC. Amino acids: CATSETRTTIDEQFF.

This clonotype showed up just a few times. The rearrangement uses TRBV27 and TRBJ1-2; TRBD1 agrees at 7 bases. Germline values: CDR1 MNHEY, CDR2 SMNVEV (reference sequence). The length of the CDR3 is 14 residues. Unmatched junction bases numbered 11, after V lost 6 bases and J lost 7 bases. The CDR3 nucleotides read TGTGCCAGCAGGCTATGGGAAGGGGGCGGTGGCTACACCTTC. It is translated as CASRLWEGGGGYTF.

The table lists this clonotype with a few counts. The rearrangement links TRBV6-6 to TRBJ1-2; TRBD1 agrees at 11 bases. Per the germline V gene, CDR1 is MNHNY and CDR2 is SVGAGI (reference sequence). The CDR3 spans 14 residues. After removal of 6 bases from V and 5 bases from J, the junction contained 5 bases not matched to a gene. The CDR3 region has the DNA TGTGCCAGCAGGGGACAGGGGGGGTTATATGGCTACACCTTC. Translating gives CASRGQGGLYGYTF.

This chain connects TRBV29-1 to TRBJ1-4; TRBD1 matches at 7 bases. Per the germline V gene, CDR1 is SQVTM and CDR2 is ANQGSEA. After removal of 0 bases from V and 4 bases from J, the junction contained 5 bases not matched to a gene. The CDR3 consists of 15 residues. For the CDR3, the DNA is TGCAGCGTTGAAGAACAGGGGAACCTTAATGAAAAACTGTTTTTT. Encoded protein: CSVEEQGNLNEKLFF.

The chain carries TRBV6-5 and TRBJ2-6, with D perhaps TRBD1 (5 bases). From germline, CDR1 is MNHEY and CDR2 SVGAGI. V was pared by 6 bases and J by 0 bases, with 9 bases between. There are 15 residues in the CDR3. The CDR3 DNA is TGTGCCAGCAGATACGACAGCTCTGGGGCCAACGTCCTGACTTTC. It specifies CASRYDSSGANVLTF.

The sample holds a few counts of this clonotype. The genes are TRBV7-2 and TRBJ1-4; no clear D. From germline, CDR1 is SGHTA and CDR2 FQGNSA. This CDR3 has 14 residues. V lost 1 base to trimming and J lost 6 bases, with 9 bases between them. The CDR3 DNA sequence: TGTGCCAGCAGCTTAGTTGGTCGGGATGAAAAACTGTTTTTT. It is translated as CASSLVGRDEKLFF. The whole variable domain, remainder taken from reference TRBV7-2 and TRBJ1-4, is GAGVSQSPSNKVTEKGKDVELRCDPISGHTALYWYRQSLGQGLEFLIYFQGNSAPDKSGLPSDRFSAERTGGSVSTLTIQRTQQEDSAVYLCASSLVGRDEKLFFGSGTQLSVL.

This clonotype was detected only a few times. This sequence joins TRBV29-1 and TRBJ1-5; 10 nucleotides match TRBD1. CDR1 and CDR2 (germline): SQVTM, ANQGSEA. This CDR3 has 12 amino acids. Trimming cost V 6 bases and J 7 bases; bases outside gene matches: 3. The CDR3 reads CSVGQGGQPQHF. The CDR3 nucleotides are TGCAGCGTAGGACAGGGGGGACAGCCCCAGCATTTT.